This TCR beta chain was identified in a study of blood T cell repertoires in COVID-19. Clones were read by immunoSEQ multiplex PCR, and TCRdb kept only the in-frame ones, dropping some. The sample has fewer than 200,000 clones, more than 80% seen once. The sequenced sample was PBMCs or T cells enriched from blood (not recorded which). The TCR sequence derives from a man over 45 who had recovered from COVID-19.

The CDR3 here is CASTRDRVNYGYTF. The CDR3 DNA sequence: TGTGCCAGCACTAGGGACAGGGTGAACTATGGCTACACCTTC. The rearrangement joins TRBV6-5 to TRBJ1-2; TRBD1 matches at 9 bases. This CDR3 has 14 residues. Trimming took 7 bases from V and 2 from J; bases not matched to a gene: 5. CDR1 and CDR2 from the germline V gene are MNHEY and SVGAGI.